This section outlines one TCR beta chain sequence together with its context. Its specificity is not known. CDR3 length: 11 residues. V dropped 5 bases and J dropped 6 bases, with 7 bases sitting between them. CDR1 SGHDT and CDR2 YYEEEE come from the germline V gene. Sequenced by immunoSEQ multiplex PCR; TCRdb stores in-frame clones only, minus some. The sample lists about 99,000 clones; about 88% were seen once. This sample was included in a study of T cell responses to AZD1222 COVID-19 vaccine. At the level of the study: Second-dose recipients at about 4 or about 12 weeks were treated as one pooled group. The study's findings and limits: Increases in Spike-specific TCR breadth and depth were seen after two AZD1222 doses. Clonal diversity was possibly underestimated, and the donors were mostly white British, with more females.

The V gene is TRBV5-6, the J gene TRBJ2-3, with D perhaps assigned TRBD1 or TRBD2 (5 bases each). Sequenced here: peripheral blood, sampled on day 0 of AZD1222 vaccination. This clonotype was obtained from an adult in good health. CDR3 region: CASRRGDTQYF. The CDR3 DNA sequence: TGTGCCAGCAGGAGGGGCGATACGCAGTATTTT.